Listed below are T cell receptor beta chains from one sample, sequenced in a study of blood T cell repertoires in COVID-19. The method was immunoSEQ multiplex PCR; TCRdb's version includes in-frame clones alone and lacks a portion of them. Found here are 380,000 or so clones, 88% of them singletons; the top ten hold around 2.1%. Material: PBMCs or T cells enriched from blood (not recorded which). Receptors were obtained from a woman aged 40 to 55 with acute COVID-19. CDR3s include the opening cysteine and the closing phenylalanine or tryptophan. D genes are given only for firm matches. The listing skips clone size in some rows; elsewhere it reads once, few, many or a size class.

CDR3: CASSRGLAGGLRGGETQYF; DNA: TGCGCCAGCAGCCGGGGACTAGCGGGGGGGTTACGCGGCGGAGAGACCCAGTACTTC; J: TRBJ2-5; size: once; D: TRBD2; V: TRBV5-1
CDR3: CASSTPRGARGYTF; DNA: TGTGCCAGCAGCACTCCCCGGGGGGCGCGGGGCTACACCTTC; J: TRBJ1-2; size: .; D: .; V: TRBV11-2
CDR3: CASSFRSGGDPYEQYF; DNA: TGTGCCAGTAGTTTCCGTAGCGGGGGGGATCCCTACGAGCAGTACTTC; J: TRBJ2-7; size: .; D: TRBD2; V: TRBV19
CDR3: CASSSARGNGYTF; DNA: TGTGCCAGCAGTTCGGCCAGGGGGAATGGCTACACCTTC; J: TRBJ1-2; size: .; D: TRBD1; V: TRBV12-3/TRBV12-4
CDR3: CASSYSETGELFF; DNA: TGCGCCAGCAGCTATAGCGAGACCGGGGAGCTGTTTTTT; J: TRBJ2-2; size: .; D: .; V: TRBV5-1
CDR3: CASSEWGGGTNQPQHF; DNA: TGTGCCAGCAGTGAATGGGGAGGGGGTACAAATCAGCCCCAGCATTTT; J: TRBJ1-5; size: .; D: .; V: TRBV2
CDR3: CASSLAGGRGNEKLFF; DNA: TGCGCCAGCAGCTTGGCCGGTGGCAGGGGGAATGAAAAACTGTTTTTT; J: TRBJ1-4; size: few; D: TRBD1; V: TRBV5-1
CDR3: CASSPAQRDYGYTF; DNA: TGCGCCAGCAGCCCCGCCCAGCGAGACTATGGCTACACCTTC; J: TRBJ1-2; size: .; D: .; V: TRBV5-1
CDR3: CAWNGGRTGELFF; DNA: TGTGCCTGGAACGGGGGGCGGACCGGGGAGCTGTTTTTT; J: TRBJ2-2; size: once; D: .; V: TRBV30
CDR3: CASSEGRGYTF; DNA: TGTGCCAGCAGCGAGGGTCGGGGCTACACCTTC; J: TRBJ1-2; size: .; D: .; V: TRBV3-1/TRBV3-2
CDR3: CATQAAGFDQPQHF; DNA: TGTGCCACCCAGGCGGCAGGGTTTGACCAGCCCCAGCATTTT; J: TRBJ1-5; size: .; D: .; V: TRBV24-1
CDR3: CASSFGTGALEQYF; DNA: TGTGCCAGCAGCTTCGGGACAGGGGCCCTTGAGCAGTACTTC; J: TRBJ2-7; size: medium-sized; D: TRBD1; V: TRBV5-4
CDR3: CASSDQGRGYTF; DNA: TGTGCCAGCAGCGACCAGGGCAGGGGCTACACCTTC; J: TRBJ1-2; size: .; D: .; V: TRBV2
CDR3: CASDKTGDYNEQFF; DNA: TGCGCCAGCGACAAAACGGGGGATTACAATGAGCAGTTCTTC; J: TRBJ2-1; size: .; D: .; V: TRBV5-1
CDR3: CASSLGQGAVTPLHF; DNA: TGTGCCAGCAGCTTGGGACAGGGGGCAGTTACACCCCTCCACTTT; J: TRBJ1-6; size: once; D: TRBD1; V: TRBV5-4
CDR3: CASSQQSSGHIPGFYGYTF; DNA: TGTGCCAGCAGTCAACAAAGCTCGGGACACATCCCCGGGTTCTATGGCTACACCTTC; J: TRBJ1-2; size: .; D: .; V: TRBV2
CDR3: CASSQSRSSNQPQHF; DNA: TGCGCCAGCAGCCAATCCCGGAGTAGCAATCAGCCCCAGCATTTT; J: TRBJ1-5; size: .; D: .; V: TRBV4-1
CDR3: CASSTPGLGRQFF; DNA: TGTGCCAGCAGTACCCCAGGGTTAGGTCGGCAGTTCTTC; J: TRBJ2-1; size: .; D: .; V: TRBV27
CDR3: CASGQGSSYNEQFF; DNA: TGTGCCAGCGGACAGGGGAGCTCCTACAATGAGCAGTTCTTC; J: TRBJ2-1; size: .; D: TRBD1; V: TRBV6-5
CDR3: CASSFGGQETQYF; DNA: TGTGCCAGCAGCTTCGGGGGACAAGAGACCCAGTACTTC; J: TRBJ2-5; size: .; D: .; V: TRBV5-4
CDR3: CASSDRVVKVTEAFF; DNA: TGTGCCAGCAGTGACAGGGTTGTAAAGGTCACTGAAGCTTTCTTT; J: TRBJ1-1; size: .; D: .; V: TRBV2
CDR3: CASSLGFMNTEAFF; DNA: TGTGCCAGCAGCTTGGGCTTCATGAACACTGAAGCTTTCTTT; J: TRBJ1-1; size: .; D: .; V: TRBV7-8
CDR3: CASSKEGDGVNTEAFF; DNA: TGTGCCAGCAGCAAAGAGGGGGACGGTGTGAACACTGAAGCTTTCTTT; J: TRBJ1-1; size: .; D: .; V: TRBV21-1
CDR3: CASSMQGGNYGYTF; DNA: TGTGCCAGTAGTATGCAGGGAGGGAACTATGGCTACACCTTC; J: TRBJ1-2; size: .; D: .; V: TRBV19
CDR3: CASSQVGAMNTEAFF; DNA: TGTGCCAGCAGCCAGGTGGGAGCTATGAACACTGAAGCTTTCTTT; J: TRBJ1-1; size: .; D: .; V: TRBV5-4
CDR3: CASSSPNEKLFF; DNA: TGTGCCAGCAGCTCCCCAAATGAAAAACTGTTTTTT; J: TRBJ1-4; size: few; D: .; V: TRBV7-9
CDR3: CASRGGGDTQYF; DNA: TGTGCCAGTAGGGGGGGCGGCGATACGCAGTATTTT; J: TRBJ2-3; size: .; D: .; V: TRBV2
CDR3: CASSYTGAYSPLHF; DNA: TGTGCCAGCAGTTATACAGGGGCATATTCACCCCTCCACTTT; J: TRBJ1-6; size: .; D: TRBD1; V: TRBV6-5
CDR3: CASSPRERDEQFF; DNA: TGTGCCAGTAGTCCTAGGGAGAGGGATGAGCAGTTCTTC; J: TRBJ2-1; size: .; D: .; V: TRBV19
CDR3: CASSPLSAGGKETQYF; DNA: TGTGCCAGCAGCCCTCTGTCGGCGGGGGGGAAAGAGACCCAGTACTTC; J: TRBJ2-5; size: .; D: TRBD2; V: TRBV5-4
CDR3: CASSVLAEETQYF; DNA: TGTGCCAGCAGCGTACTAGCGGAAGAGACCCAGTACTTC; J: TRBJ2-5; size: .; D: TRBD2; V: TRBV5-4